This TCR beta chain was profiled in a study of blood T cell repertoires in COVID-19 (dated by TCRdb to 2020 to 2021). Regarding the complete study: Collaborator samples came from the United States, Italy and Spain and covered acute and convalescent phases of COVID-19. The prospective study material was composed of cDNA or gDNA derived from T cells, B-cell-depleted T cells, or PBMCs. Deeply sampled blood TCRbeta repertoires from subjects exposed to, actively infected with, or recovered from COVID-19 were included in the dataset. The repertoires were made available in a free public database intended to serve as a resource for research on the immune response to SARS-CoV-2. Samples were obtained from the ongoing ImmuneRACE study (first 160 participants) and from some 1,200 subjects provided by 6 global collaborators. Sample metadata almost always included a de-identified subject ID, COVID-19 status, age in years and sex. HLA class I and class II types, where available, came from metadata supplied by the sample provider rather than from assay-based typing.

TCRbeta CDR3 regions were amplified from genomic DNA by means of the immunoSEQ Assay, a bias-controlled multiplex PCR. The original pipeline was this. Within the assay, amplification of reference gene primers was used to estimate how many nucleated cells each sample contained. Sequence reads were collapsed and filtered to measure the absolute abundance of every unique TCRbeta CDR3 rearrangement. For each sample, productive Simpson clonality was calculated by taking the square root of Simpson's diversity index across productive rearrangements. As stored in TCRdb, this immuneACCESS dataset retains in-frame rearrangements with V and J assigned. A fraction of the clones does not appear; measured against another copy, unresolved V genes explain less than half of the discrepancy, and the remainder lacks a known reason. V and J calls and clone size are as listed in that table; D and trimming were resolved from the DNA. The sample contains 150,000 to 200,000 clones, 75% to 80% of them found a single time. The ten most abundant clones make up about 25% of the sample.

Comments on this clone: Its antigen has not been determined. No base quality values were provided; no much bigger clone lies one nucleotide off. Other DNA sequences in this sample translate to the same CDR3.

Each collaborating institution followed its own protocols to collect whole blood in K2EDTA tubes. Collaborator samples were shipped for TCRbeta analysis as frozen whole blood, isolated PBMCs, or DNA extracted from either sample type. Measured from the cysteine to the phenylalanine, the CDR3 is 15 residues long. CDR3 DNA only is kept here, 45 bases in frame from base 1. CDR1 and CDR2 (SGHRS, YFSETQ) derive from the germline V gene. V and J are trimmed by 5 bases and 4 bases, and the gene matches miss 7 bases of the junction. What the work shows at the level of the full study, not this receptor alone: The quantity of clinical and demographic metadata differed by source and by participant and was supplied without curation.

The TCR sequence derives from a woman in her 70s with acute or convalescent COVID-19. What was sequenced was peripheral blood. Here the chain combines TRBV5-1 and TRBJ2-2; 8 central bases correspond to TRBD1. The nucleotide sequence is given as TGCGCCAGCAGGACCGGACAGGGAGGCACCGGGGAGCTGTTTTTT. Its translation reads: CASRTGQGGTGELFF.